This T cell receptor beta chain was identified in a study of shared clonotypes between healthy human individuals. Turning to the study itself: Plates per donor: three CD4 naive, three CD4 memory, two CD8 naive, one CD8 memory.

Study-level findings and limits: Memory subsets had estimated richness that was generally smaller than that of naive subsets.

Concerning this clone: Its antigen is currently unknown.

The CDR3 length is 16 residues. V shed 5 bases and J 4 bases; nucleotides not matched to a gene: 9. Germline CDR1 reads SGHTA; CDR2 reads FQGNSA. Splitting of CD4+ cells produced CD45RA+ naive and CD45RA-negative memory subsets. The assay was immunoSEQ multiplex PCR, and TCRdb's table has in-frame clones only and misses some. The data hold some 2,100,000 clones, with approximately 96% observed a single time. The chain carries TRBV7-2 and TRBJ2-3; the match to TRBD2 covers 10 bases. This receptor was obtained from a man between 18 and 35 years old in good health. The source material was naive CD4+ T cells sorted from blood. As to subset: CD45RA+ positively selected. CDR3 coding DNA: TGTGCCAGCAGCACCCTAGCGGGAGTTGATGCAGATACGCAGTATTTT. Amino acids: CASSTLAGVDADTQYF.